This T cell receptor (beta chain) was obtained from a study of blood T cell repertoires in COVID-19. Across the study: Whether acute or convalescent, the COVID-19 samples came from the United States, Italy and Spain. T cells, B-cell-depleted T cells, or PBMCs provided the cDNA or gDNA that served as material.

With 3 bases clipped from V and 3 bases from J, the junction kept 2 bases outside the gene matches. The germline V gene has CDR1 SGDLS and CDR2 YYNGEE. CDR3 length equals 13 residues. In the source study's methods: Counts of nucleated cells, estimated from reference gene primer amplification, were obtained. Sequenced by immunoSEQ multiplex PCR; TCRdb stores in-frame clones only, minus some. V, J and clone size were drawn from that table, and D and trimming were deduced from the DNA. The data contain tens of thousands of clones, approximately 80% of them singletons. V is TRBV9 and J is TRBJ1-1, with 7 bases identical to TRBD1. The sequence came from a human donor in a cohort sampled during active or convalescent COVID-19. The sequenced material came from peripheral blood. CDR3: CASSARGDTEAFF. In DNA form, the CDR3 reads TGTGCCAGCAGCGCCAGGGGGGACACTGAAGCTTTCTTT.